This entry concerns a single TCR beta chain. This sample stems from a study of blood T cell repertoires in COVID-19. For the study at large: Collection of acute and convalescent COVID-19 samples took place in the United States, Italy and Spain. PBMCs, B-cell-depleted T cells, or T cells provided the cDNA or gDNA that made up the material.

V was pared by 5 bases and J by 8 bases, with 13 bases between. This CDR3 has 13 amino acids. Germline V CDR1 and CDR2: MNHNY, SVGAGI (reference sequence). Authors' analysis steps: Estimation of nucleated cell counts relied on the amplification of reference gene primers. TCRdb's copy holds only in-frame clones and misses some; the assay was immunoSEQ multiplex PCR. Clone size and V and J calls were adopted from that table, with D and trimming inferred from the DNA. The table records 95,000 or so clones, less than 85% of them present only once. The sequence was collected from a human donor in a cohort sampled during active COVID-19. The V gene is TRBV6-6, the J gene TRBJ1-5; perhaps TRBD1 as D (6 bases). The sample comprised peripheral blood. The CDR3 protein is CASSRQPGEPQHF. The CDR3, as DNA: TGTGCCAGCAGTCGCCAACCAGGGGAGCCCCAGCATTTT.